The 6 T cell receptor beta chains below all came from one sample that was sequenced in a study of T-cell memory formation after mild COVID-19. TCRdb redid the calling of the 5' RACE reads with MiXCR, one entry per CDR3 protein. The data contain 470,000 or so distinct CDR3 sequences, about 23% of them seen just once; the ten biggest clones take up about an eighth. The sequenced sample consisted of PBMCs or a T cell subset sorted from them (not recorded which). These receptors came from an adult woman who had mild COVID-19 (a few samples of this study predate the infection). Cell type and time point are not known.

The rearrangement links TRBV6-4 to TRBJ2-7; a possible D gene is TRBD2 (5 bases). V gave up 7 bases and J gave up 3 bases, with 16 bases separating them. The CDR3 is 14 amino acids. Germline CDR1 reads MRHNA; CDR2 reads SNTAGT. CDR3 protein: CASTTTGKSYEQYF. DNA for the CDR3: TGTGCCAGCACCACGACCGGGAAGAGCTACGAGCAGTACTTC.

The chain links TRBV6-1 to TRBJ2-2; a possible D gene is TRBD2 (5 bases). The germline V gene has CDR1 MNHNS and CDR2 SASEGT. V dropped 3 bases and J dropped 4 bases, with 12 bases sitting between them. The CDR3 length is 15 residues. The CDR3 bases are TGTGCCAGCAGTGATCAACTAGGCAGCACCGGGGAGCTGTTTTTT. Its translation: CASSDQLGSTGELFF.

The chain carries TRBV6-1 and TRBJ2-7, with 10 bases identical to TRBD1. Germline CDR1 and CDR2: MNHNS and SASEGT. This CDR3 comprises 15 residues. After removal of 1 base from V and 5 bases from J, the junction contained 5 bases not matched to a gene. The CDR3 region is CASSEGTGGVDEQYF. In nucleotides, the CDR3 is TGTGCCAGCAGTGAAGGGACAGGGGGTGTGGACGAGCAGTACTTC.

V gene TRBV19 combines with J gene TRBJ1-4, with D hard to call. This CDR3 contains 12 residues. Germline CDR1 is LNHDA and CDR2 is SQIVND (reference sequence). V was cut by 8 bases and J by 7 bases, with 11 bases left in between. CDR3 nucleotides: TGTGCCAGTCAGGAATTCGGTGAAAAACTGTTTTTT. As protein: CASQEFGEKLFF.

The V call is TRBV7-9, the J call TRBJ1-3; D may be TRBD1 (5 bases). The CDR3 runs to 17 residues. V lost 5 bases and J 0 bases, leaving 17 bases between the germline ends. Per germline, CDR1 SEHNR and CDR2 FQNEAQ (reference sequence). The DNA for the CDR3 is TGTGCCAGCAGCATAAGAACCGGGACCCTCTCTGGAAACACCATATATTTT. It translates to CASSIRTGTLSGNTIYF. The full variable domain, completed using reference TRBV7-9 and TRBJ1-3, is DTGVSQNPRHKITKRGQNVTFRCDPISEHNRLYWYRQTLGQGPEFLTYFQNEAQLEKSRLLSDRFSAERPKGSFSTLEIQRTEQGDSAMYLCASSIRTGTLSGNTIYFGEGSWLTVV.

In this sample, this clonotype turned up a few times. Here the CDR3 reads CASSSRDKSTDTQYF. For the CDR3, the DNA is TGTGCCAGCAGCTCTCGGGACAAGAGCACAGATACGCAGTATTTT. The chain uses TRBV3-1 and TRBJ2-3, with a possible D match to TRBD1 (6 bases). V was clipped by 5 bases and J by 0 bases, with 12 bases between them. Germline V CDR1 and CDR2: LGHDT, YNNKEL (reference sequence). The CDR3 totals 15 residues.